What follows describes a single T cell receptor beta chain. This sample is part of a study of blood T cell repertoires in COVID-19. Clones were read by immunoSEQ multiplex PCR, and TCRdb kept only the in-frame ones, dropping some. This table has approximately 200,000 clones, roughly 85% appearing once. This CDR3 spans 15 amino acids. The junction had 2 bases not matched to a gene; V was cut back by 2 bases and J by 6 bases. Germline CDR1 is MNHEY and CDR2 is SVGEGT. Source material: peripheral blood. The sequence was obtained from a human donor with active or convalescent COVID-19. The donor label of this sample is uncertain. The gene calls are TRBV6-2 or TRBV6-3 and TRBJ2-1, with 12 bases lining up with TRBD2. DNA for the CDR3: TGTGCCAGCAGTTACATGGGACTAGCGGGCAATGAGCAGTTCTTC. Amino acids: CASSYMGLAGNEQFF.